The 22 T cell receptor beta chains below were found in one sample sequenced in a study of blood T cell repertoires in COVID-19. Sequenced by immunoSEQ multiplex PCR; TCRdb stores in-frame clones only, minus some. The sample includes over 60,000 clones, about 80% seen only once; the top ten take 9% to 10%. Sequencing input: peripheral blood. The receptors derive from a human donor in a cohort sampled during active COVID-19.

Written as DNA, the CDR3 is TGCGCCAGCGAAGACAGGGGCTTTAACACTGAAGCTTTCTTT. It translates to CASEDRGFNTEAFF. The chain carries TRBV10-2 and TRBJ1-1; TRBD1 matches at 8 bases. Looked up from germline, CDR1 is WSHSY and CDR2 is SAAADI. Germline trimming cut 8 bases from V and 2 bases from J; bases unmatched to any gene: 7. CDR3 size: 14 residues.

This sequence joins TRBV28 and TRBJ2-5; possibly TRBD1 for D (5 bases). The CDR3 has 13 amino acids. Trimming left V 5 bases short and J 0 bases short, with 7 bases between. Germline assignment: CDR1 MDHEN and CDR2 SYDVKM. The CDR3 reads CASSGHDQETQYF. CDR3 nucleotide sequence: TGTGCCAGCAGTGGACATGACCAAGAGACCCAGTACTTC.

In its sample, this clone was seen once. V and J are TRBV20-1 and TRBJ1-5; D remains unclear. From germline, CDR1 is DFQATT and CDR2 SNEGSKA (reference sequence). V was clipped by 5 bases and J by 3 bases, with 5 bases between them. The length of the CDR3 is 11 residues. The CDR3 bases are TGCAGTGCTCTCCCCAATCAGCCCCAGCATTTT. The encoded protein is CSALPNQPQHF.

The chain combines TRBV10-2 with TRBJ1-2; 8 nucleotides match TRBD1. After removal of 7 bases from V and 3 bases from J, the junction contained 7 bases not matched to a gene. CDR1 and CDR2 (germline): WSHSY, SAAADI. CDR3 length equals 14 residues. The CDR3 spells CASMTDRVDYGYTF. The DNA of the CDR3 is TGCGCCAGCATGACGGACAGGGTAGACTATGGCTACACCTTC.

The chain has TRBV28 and TRBJ1-5; 8 nucleotides match TRBD1. The V and J ends lost 8 bases and 7 bases, in that order; junction bases with no gene match: 4. The CDR3 has 12 amino acids. Germline loops: CDR1 MDHEN, CDR2 SYDVKM. The CDR3, as DNA: TGTGCCAGCCGGACAGGGAGGCAGCCCCAGCATTTT. Encoded protein: CASRTGRQPQHF.

The CDR3 DNA follows: TGTGCCAGCAGTTCCTCGTGGCAGGGAGGCGAGCAGTACTTC. It yields the protein CASSSSWQGGEQYF. The chain combines TRBV28 with TRBJ2-7, with D maybe TRBD2 (6 bases). Germline assignment: CDR1 MDHEN and CDR2 SYDVKM. The V end lost 4 bases, the J end lost 6 bases, and 16 bases lay between the germline ends. The CDR3 length is 14 residues.

The chain combines TRBV9 with TRBJ2-7; TRBD2 is a possible D gene (5 bases). This CDR3 has 16 residues. V lost 0 bases and J 0 bases, leaving 13 bases between the germline ends. CDR1 SGDLS and CDR2 YYNGEE come from the germline V gene. The CDR3 protein is CASSVEGGFSSYEQYF. The CDR3 DNA is TGTGCCAGCAGCGTAGAGGGCGGGTTTAGCTCCTACGAGCAGTACTTC.

This chain connects TRBV5-1 to TRBJ2-7; D is possibly TRBD1 (6 bases). Trimming took off 4 bases at V and 5 bases at J, with 19 bases between the two ends. The CDR3 runs to 15 residues. Germline loops: CDR1 SGHRS, CDR2 YFSETQ. Here the CDR3 reads CASSKGQILLDEQYF. CDR3 DNA: TGCGCCAGCAGCAAGGGACAAATACTTTTGGACGAGCAGTACTTC.

V gene TRBV5-1 combines with J gene TRBJ1-2; a weak D match, TRBD1 (5 bases). The CDR3 loop spans 14 amino acids. Germline V gene sequence: CDR1 SGHRS, CDR2 YFSETQ. The V gene lost 0 bases and the J gene lost 3 bases, with 9 bases spanning the gap. The CDR3 here is CASSLGQTDYGYTF. The CDR3 nucleotides read TGCGCCAGCAGCTTGGGACAGACTGACTATGGCTACACCTTC.

The V gene is TRBV24-1, the J gene TRBJ2-5; 8 bases line up with TRBD2. The germline V gene has CDR1 KGHDR and CDR2 SFDVKD. The CDR3 totals 12 residues. The V and J ends lost 6 bases and 9 bases, in that order; junction bases with no gene match: 5. CDR3 sequence (DNA): TGTGCCACCAGTCCTCCGGGGGGGGCCCAGTACTTC. Encoded protein: CATSPPGGAQYF.

The chain joins TRBV15 to TRBJ2-7, with 7 bases matching TRBD2. The germline CDR1 and CDR2 sequences are LNHNV and YYDKDF (reference sequence). Losses at the gene ends were 1 base for V and 3 bases for J; bases not matched to a gene: 9. CDR3 length equals 16 residues. The DNA for the CDR3 is TGTGCCACCAGCAGAGCCAGCGGGAATGGCCGCTACGAGCAGTACTTC. Translating it yields CATSRASGNGRYEQYF.

The rearrangement uses TRBV25-1 and TRBJ2-3; D might be TRBD1 (6 bases). Germline V gene data show CDR1 as MGHDK and CDR2 as SYGVNS. The CDR3 runs 12 residues. The V and J ends lost 6 bases and 7 bases respectively, with 11 bases between them. The CDR3 loop is CASSQQGNTQYF. CDR3 bases: TGTGCCAGCAGCCAACAGGGAAATACGCAGTATTTT. Filled out from reference TRBV25-1 and TRBJ2-3, the complete variable domain reads EADIYQTPRYLVIGTGKKITLECSQTMGHDKMYWYQQDPGMELHLIHYSYGVNSTEKGDLSSESTVSRIRTEHFPLTLESARPSHTSQYLCASSQQGNTQYFGPGTRLTVL.

The chain recombines TRBV4-2 with TRBJ2-7; D is unresolved. CDR1 LGHNA and CDR2 YNFKEQ come from the germline V gene. With 0 bases removed from V and 4 bases from J, the gap between germline ends came to 10 bases. The CDR3 loop spans 14 amino acids. The CDR3 coding sequence is TGTGCCAGCAGCCAAGACGGGTATGGGTACGAGCAGTACTTC. Its translation is CASSQDGYGYEQYF.

V and J are TRBV10-3 and TRBJ2-1; no clear D. This CDR3 spans 15 amino acids. Per the germline V gene, CDR1 is ENHRY and CDR2 is SYGVKD. V was cut by 0 bases and J by 3 bases, with 9 bases left in between. CDR3 coding DNA: TGTGCCATCAGTGAGTCAGGAGTCCGCTACAATGAGCAGTTCTTC. Amino acid sequence: CAISESGVRYNEQFF.

The chain has TRBV28 and TRBJ1-1, with D tentatively TRBD1 (5 bases). Trimming pared 7 bases from V and 1 base from J, leaving 13 bases between. Germline CDR1 reads MDHEN; CDR2 reads SYDVKM. The CDR3 runs to 14 residues. The CDR3 DNA sequence: TGTGCCAGCACCCGGGGGGGAGGGAACACTGAAGCTTTCTTT. Translating it yields CASTRGGGNTEAFF.

V usage is TRBV4-3 and J usage is TRBJ1-2, with D maybe TRBD1 (5 bases). The CDR3 runs 14 residues. Trimming took off 1 base at V and 5 bases at J, with 11 bases between the two ends. Germline V gene data show CDR1 as LGHNA and CDR2 as YSLEER. The CDR3 spells CASSQATGDYGYTF. For the CDR3, the DNA is TGCGCCAGCAGCCAAGCTACAGGCGATTATGGCTACACCTTC.

In this sample, this clone turned up once. V usage is TRBV5-6 and J usage is TRBJ2-7; 10 nucleotides agree with TRBD2. CDR3 length: 17 amino acids. V lost 2 bases to trimming and J lost 10 bases; unmatched junction nucleotides: 18. Germline values: CDR1 SGHDT, CDR2 YYEEEE. The CDR3 sequence is CASSLLSGRADVPQQYF. DNA of the CDR3: TGTGCCAGCAGCTTATTAAGCGGGAGGGCCGATGTTCCCCAACAGTACTTC.

The V gene is TRBV28, the J gene TRBJ1-6, with TRBD1 matching 9 bases. V lost 5 bases, J lost 10 bases, and 6 bases stayed unmatched. CDR3 length: 14 residues. CDR1 is MDHEN and CDR2 is SYDVKM in the germline V gene. CDR3 bases: TGTGCCAGCAGTGCAGGGACAGGGCGATCACCCCTCCACTTT. This gives the protein CASSAGTGRSPLHF.

The genes are TRBV6-6 and TRBJ1-1, with D tentatively TRBD1 (6 bases). The CDR3 length is 14 residues. CDR1 and CDR2 from the germline V gene are MNHNY and SVGAGI (reference sequence). Trimming pared 2 bases from V and 1 base from J, leaving 8 bases between. In nucleotides, the CDR3 is TGTGCCAGCAGTTACCCGGGACAGAACACTGAAGCTTTCTTT. It specifies CASSYPGQNTEAFF.

This clone was detected only a few times. V gene TRBV2 combines with J gene TRBJ1-6; 7 bases map to TRBD1. The J segment lost 1 base and the V segment lost 9 bases, leaving 6 bases of the junction unmatched. The CDR3 extends over 15 amino acids. CDR1 and CDR2 from the germline V gene are SNHLY and FYNNEI. CDR3 region: CASTQQGSYNSPLHF. The CDR3, as DNA: TGTGCCAGTACCCAACAGGGGTCCTATAATTCACCCCTCCACTTT.

The V call is TRBV25-1, the J call TRBJ2-1, with D perhaps matching TRBD2 (12 bases). The length of the CDR3 is 18 residues. From germline, CDR1 is MGHDK and CDR2 SYGVNS. V gave up 6 bases and J gave up 6 bases, with 27 bases separating them. CDR3 sequence reads: CASSGQGATSGRSNEQFF. CDR3 coding DNA: TGTGCCAGCAGCGGACAGGGGGCTACTAGCGGGAGGTCCAATGAGCAGTTCTTC.

This chain uses TRBV7-9 with TRBJ2-7, with D possibly TRBD1 on 5 matching bases. The CDR3 runs to 13 residues. Germline values: CDR1 SEHNR, CDR2 FQNEAQ (reference sequence). Trimming took 5 bases from V and 7 from J, leaving 15 bases between them. The CDR3 here is CASSPRGQTEQYF. The CDR3, as DNA: TGTGCCAGCAGCCCAAGGGGTCAGACGGAGCAGTACTTC.